One and the same sample provided the 26 T cell receptor beta chains below, sequenced in a study of human T cells and chemical hapten exposure. Time point meaning: pre-sensitization, week 0. Described treatment: therapeutic diphenylcyclopropenone sensitization with weekly scalp DPC. TCRdb fed the RACE reads into MiXCR, producing one record per CDR3 protein. This repertoire shows more than 300,000 distinct CDR3 sequences, less than 6.5% found once; its top ten account for 2% to 3%. Specimen: whole blood, collected in connection with sensitization to the hapten diphenylcyclopropenone (DPC). These receptors came from a woman between 50 and 59 years old with alopecia areata. Some clones in this sample may be carry-over from other donors' samples.

The gene calls are TRBV6-5 and TRBJ2-3; 9 bases fit TRBD2. The CDR3 is 15 residues long. The trim removed 9 bases at V and 1 base at J, leaving 8 bases unmatched. Germline lookup yields CDR1 MNHEY and CDR2 SVGAGI. CDR3 bases: TGTGCCAGTCGTGCTAGCGGGACCCGCACAGATACGCAGTATTTT. Encoded protein: CASRASGTRTDTQYF.

This clonotype showed up just a few times. The genes are TRBV27 and TRBJ1-2; D is perhaps TRBD1 (5 bases). Germline CDR1 is MNHEY and CDR2 is SMNVEV (reference sequence). The CDR3 covers 12 residues. Trimming stripped 5 bases from V and 8 bases from J, with 12 bases between. The CDR3 loop reads CASSPLGGGYTF. The CDR3 bases are TGTGCCAGCAGTCCGCTGGGGGGGGGCTACACCTTC.

This clonotype was detected ten times or more. The V gene is TRBV11-3, the J gene TRBJ2-7; D unclear. V was pared by 6 bases and J by 0 bases, with 15 bases between. CDR1 and CDR2 (germline): SGHNT, YENEEA. This CDR3 comprises 15 residues. CDR3 amino acids: CASSPRTDSSYEQYF. The CDR3 nucleotides read TGTGCCAGCAGTCCCCGGACGGATAGCTCCTACGAGCAGTACTTC.

This clonotype has at least ten counts. V usage is TRBV5-1 and J usage is TRBJ1-1; D is unresolved. V lost 0 bases and J lost 1, with 7 bases in between. The CDR3 has 14 residues. Per the germline V gene, CDR1 is SGHRS and CDR2 is YFSETQ. The CDR3 sequence: CASSLGGSNTEAFF. The CDR3 DNA reads as TGCGCCAGCAGCTTGGGAGGTTCGAACACTGAAGCTTTCTTT.

The chain recombines TRBV12-3 or TRBV12-4 with TRBJ2-5; 15 positions match TRBD2. The CDR3 is 16 residues long. J gave up 2 bases and V 6 bases, and 4 bases lay outside the gene matches. This chain's CDR3 is CASSIGTSGRQETQYF. The CDR3 DNA reads TGTGCCAGCAGCATCGGGACTAGCGGGAGGCAAGAGACCCAGTACTTC.

This clonotype was seen a few times. The genes are TRBV25-1 and TRBJ2-7; D is unclear. V shed 10 bases and J shed 3 bases, with 13 bases lying between them. In germline, CDR1 is MGHDK, CDR2 SYGVNS. The CDR3 is made up of 12 amino acids. The CDR3 DNA reads as TGTGCCACCGAGACGTCGAACTACGAGCAGTACTTC. The encoded protein is CATETSNYEQYF.

The chain joins TRBV7-6 to TRBJ2-7; D might be TRBD1 (6 bases). Trimming shortened V by 3 bases and J by 5 bases, and 11 bases separated the two germline ends. The germline gives CDR1 SGHVS, CDR2 FNYEAQ. The CDR3 is made up of 13 amino acids. The CDR3: CASSFFSGDEQYF. CDR3 DNA sequence: TGTGCCAGCAGCTTTTTCTCAGGGGACGAGCAGTACTTC.

The chain uses TRBV7-7 and TRBJ2-5; D may be TRBD1 (6 bases). The CDR3 spans 17 residues. V lost 1 base and J lost 4, with 19 bases in between. Per the germline V gene, CDR1 is SSHAT and CDR2 is FNYEAQ (reference sequence). The CDR3 spells CASSLGLAGANGETQYF. CDR3 coding DNA: TGTGCCAGCAGCTTAGGTCTAGCAGGGGCGAATGGAGAGACCCAGTACTTC.

The sample holds a few counts of this clonotype. The rearrangement joins TRBV5-8 to TRBJ1-5; weak D call: TRBD1 (5 bases). In germline, CDR1 is SGHTS, CDR2 YDEGEE. V dropped 0 bases and J dropped 3 bases, with 7 bases sitting between them. The CDR3 runs 14 residues. The CDR3 protein is CASSLGQNNQPQHF. Written as DNA, the CDR3 is TGTGCCAGCAGCTTGGGACAGAACAATCAGCCCCAGCATTTT.

In this sample, this clonotype turned up a few times. The chain links TRBV20-1 to TRBJ1-1; 10 nucleotides match TRBD1. Germline V gene data show CDR1 as DFQATT and CDR2 as SNEGSKA (reference sequence). V gave up 5 bases and J gave up 11 bases; unmatched junction bases: 11. The CDR3 sequence is 13 residues long. The CDR3 here is CSAASRDRGFAFF. CDR3 nucleotides: TGCAGTGCTGCATCCCGGGACAGGGGCTTTGCTTTCTTT.

This clonotype was counted only a few times. The chain joins TRBV14 to TRBJ1-1; a weak D match, TRBD1 (5 bases). In germline, CDR1 is SGHDN, CDR2 FVKESK. The CDR3 extends over 15 amino acids. With 1 base removed from V and 4 bases from J, the gap between germline ends came to 13 bases. CDR3 in amino acids: CASSQGRPGFTEAFF. Here the CDR3 DNA reads TGTGCCAGCAGCCAAGGGAGGCCAGGGTTCACTGAAGCTTTCTTT. Using reference TRBV14 and TRBJ1-1 for the parts outside the CDR3, the full variable domain is EAGVTQFPSHSVIEKGQTVTLRCDPISGHDNLYWYRRVMGKEIKFLLHFVKESKQDESGMPNNRFLAERTGGTYSTLKVQPAELEDSGVYFCASSQGRPGFTEAFFGQGTRLTVV.

In this sample, this clonotype turned up a few times. The gene calls are TRBV7-2 and TRBJ1-2; TRBD1 aligns across 11 bases. Germline V CDR1 and CDR2: SGHTA, FQGNSA. J lost 7 bases, V lost 2 bases, and 6 bases had no gene match. The CDR3 runs 15 residues. CDR3 bases: TGTGCCAGCAGCTTATCGGGACAGGGGGGGACTGGCTACACCTTC. It is translated as CASSLSGQGGTGYTF.

The chain combines TRBV3-1 with TRBJ2-7, with D unresolved. The CDR3 length is 14 residues. Germline loops: CDR1 LGHDT, CDR2 YNNKEL (reference sequence). V shed 1 base and J shed 0 bases, with 7 bases lying between them. CDR3 in DNA: TGTGCCAGCAGCCAAGGTGCGGTCTCCTACGAGCAGTACTTC. Residues: CASSQGAVSYEQYF.

The sample holds many counts of this clonotype. The chain uses TRBV5-1 and TRBJ1-1, with D maybe TRBD1 (5 bases). The germline gives CDR1 SGHRS, CDR2 YFSETQ. CDR3 length equals 15 residues. The ends were cut back, 3 bases at V and 4 bases at J, with 16 bases in the middle. This CDR3 reads CASSSLFLGGTEAFF. Here the CDR3 DNA reads TGCGCCAGCAGCTCTCTTTTTCTGGGGGGCACTGAAGCTTTCTTT.

At least ten counts were recorded for this clonotype. The gene calls are TRBV7-9 and TRBJ2-7; D is ambiguous. Trimming shortened V by 3 bases and J by 2 bases, and 5 bases separated the two germline ends. The length of the CDR3 is 12 residues. Per the germline V gene, CDR1 is SEHNR and CDR2 is FQNEAQ (reference sequence). CDR3 nucleotide sequence: TGTGCCAGCAGCTTTGGGGCCTACGAGCAGTACTTC. Protein sequence: CASSFGAYEQYF.

This chain connects TRBV12-3 or TRBV12-4 to TRBJ1-2, with 12 nucleotides matching TRBD1. After removal of 5 bases from V and 11 bases from J, the junction contained 6 bases not matched to a gene. The CDR3 sequence is 13 residues long. The CDR3, as DNA: TGTGCCAGCAGTCCGGGACAGGGGGCAAGGTACACCTTC. Its protein product is CASSPGQGARYTF.

This sequence joins TRBV6-6 and TRBJ2-2; 9 bases fit TRBD2. The V gene end was trimmed by 4 bases and the J gene end by 8 bases; junction bases not matched to a gene: 14. The CDR3 loop spans 17 amino acids. Germline V gene data show CDR1 as MNHNY and CDR2 as SVGAGI (reference sequence). The CDR3 DNA sequence: TGTGCCAGCAGTTTTCGCCTAGCGGGACCGACACAAGGGGAGCTGTTTTTT. It yields the protein CASSFRLAGPTQGELFF.

This clonotype was seen repeatedly, ten times or more. The CDR3 spells CATSPHGDEQFF. In DNA, the CDR3 is TGTGCCACCAGTCCACACGGGGATGAGCAGTTCTTC. The rearrangement uses TRBV24-1 and TRBJ2-1; D is perhaps TRBD2 (5 bases). V lost 6 bases and J 8 bases, leaving 10 bases between the germline ends. The CDR3 totals 12 residues. CDR1 is KGHDR and CDR2 is SFDVKD in the germline V gene.

This clonotype appeared many times. In nucleotides, the CDR3 is TGTGCCAGCAGTTTAGCAGGGGCAGGTCTCGCTGAAGCTTTCTTT. It translates to CASSLAGAGLAEAFF. This chain uses TRBV28 with TRBJ1-1; TRBD1 might be the D (6 bases). V lost 2 bases, J lost 6 bases, and 16 bases lay in between. CDR1 MDHEN and CDR2 SYDVKM come from the germline V gene. The CDR3 has 15 residues.

This clonotype was detected many times. The V gene is TRBV7-2, the J gene TRBJ2-3; possible D gene TRBD2, 6 bases. The CDR3 totals 16 residues. Trimming shortened V by 2 bases and J by 1 base, and 13 bases separated the two germline ends. CDR1 is SGHTA and CDR2 is FQGNSA in the germline V gene. CDR3 protein: CASSLPSGGGTDTQYF. CDR3 coding DNA: TGTGCCAGCAGCTTACCATCCGGCGGGGGCACAGATACGCAGTATTTT.

There are many counts of this clonotype. The V call is TRBV12-3 or TRBV12-4, the J call TRBJ2-7, with unresolved D. CDR3 length: 13 residues. The V gene lost 4 bases and the J gene lost 2 bases, with 9 bases spanning the gap. The CDR3 region has the DNA TGTGCCAGCAGTTCTCTTGGGCCCTACGAGCAGTACTTC. This encodes CASSSLGPYEQYF.

This clonotype showed up many times. This sequence joins TRBV11-1 and TRBJ2-1, with D perhaps matching TRBD2 (6 bases). V lost 1 base and J lost 7, with 17 bases in between. This CDR3 is 16 amino acids long. Germline V gives CDR1 SGHAT, CDR2 FQDESV (reference sequence). In DNA, the CDR3 is TGTGCCAGCAGCTTAGGGGTAACGGGTGCGGGAAATGAGCAGTTCTTC. Residues: CASSLGVTGAGNEQFF.

There are many counts of this clonotype. V gene TRBV27 combines with J gene TRBJ2-2; unclear D gene. Germline CDR1 MNHEY, CDR2 SMNVEV (reference sequence). This CDR3 spans 15 amino acids. V was shortened by 8 bases and J by 5 bases, with 18 bases between the two germline ends. The CDR3 protein is CASSWSTSLTGELFF. The CDR3 DNA sequence: TGTGCCAGCTCCTGGAGCACTTCACTGACCGGGGAGCTGTTTTTT.

The V gene is TRBV12-3 or TRBV12-4, the J gene TRBJ1-5; D is ambiguous. Deletions cut 2 bases from V and 3 bases from J, with 11 bases between. This CDR3 has 15 amino acids. CDR3 bases: TGTGCCAGCAGTTTATATGGGAATAACAATCAGCCCCAGCATTTT. This encodes CASSLYGNNNQPQHF.

This clonotype came up many times. The chain is built from TRBV3-1 and TRBJ2-7; D could derive from TRBD1 or TRBD2 (5 bases each). This CDR3 has 14 amino acids. Germline CDR1 and CDR2: LGHDT and YNNKEL (reference sequence). Trimming stripped 4 bases from V and 2 bases from J, with 12 bases between. CDR3 loop: CASSLRDGPYEQYF. Here the CDR3 DNA reads TGTGCCAGCAGCCTCCGGGACGGACCCTACGAGCAGTACTTC.

The chain couples TRBV6-2 or TRBV6-3 to TRBJ2-3; 11 bases are a match to TRBD2. The CDR3 totals 16 residues. CDR1 MNHEY and CDR2 SVGEGT come from the germline V gene. Trimming removed 2 bases from V and 4 bases from J; junction bases left unmatched: 5. The CDR3 region is CASSYPLAGVSDTQYF. The CDR3 bases are TGTGCCAGCAGTTACCCACTAGCGGGGGTATCAGATACGCAGTATTTT.